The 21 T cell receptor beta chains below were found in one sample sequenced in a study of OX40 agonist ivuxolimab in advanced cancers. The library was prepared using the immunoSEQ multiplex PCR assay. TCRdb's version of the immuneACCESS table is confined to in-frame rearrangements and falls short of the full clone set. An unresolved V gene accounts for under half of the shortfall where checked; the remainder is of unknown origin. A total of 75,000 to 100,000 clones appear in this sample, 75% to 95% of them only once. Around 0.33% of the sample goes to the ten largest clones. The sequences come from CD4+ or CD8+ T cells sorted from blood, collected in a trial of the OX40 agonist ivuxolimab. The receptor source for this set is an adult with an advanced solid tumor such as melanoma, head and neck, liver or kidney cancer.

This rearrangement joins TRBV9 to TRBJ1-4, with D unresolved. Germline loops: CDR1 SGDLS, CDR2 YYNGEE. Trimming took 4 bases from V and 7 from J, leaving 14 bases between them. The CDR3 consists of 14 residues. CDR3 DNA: TGTGCCAGCAGCCCCGCCTTAGGTGTTGAAAAACTGTTTTTT. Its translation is CASSPALGVEKLFF.

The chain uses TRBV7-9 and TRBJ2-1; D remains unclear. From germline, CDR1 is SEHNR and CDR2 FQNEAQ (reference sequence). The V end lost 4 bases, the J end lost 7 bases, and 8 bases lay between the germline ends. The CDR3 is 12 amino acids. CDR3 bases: TGTGCCAGCAGCTCCGGGTTAAATGAGCAGTTCTTC. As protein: CASSSGLNEQFF. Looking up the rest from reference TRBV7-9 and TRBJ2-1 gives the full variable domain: DTGVSQNPRHKITKRGQNVTFRCDPISEHNRLYWYRQTLGQGPEFLTYFQNEAQLEKSRLLSDRFSAERPKGSFSTLEIQRTEQGDSAMYLCASSSGLNEQFFGPGTRLTVL.

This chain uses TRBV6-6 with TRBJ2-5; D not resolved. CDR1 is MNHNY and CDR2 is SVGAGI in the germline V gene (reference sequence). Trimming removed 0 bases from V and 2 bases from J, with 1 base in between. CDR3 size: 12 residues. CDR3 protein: CASSYSQETQYF. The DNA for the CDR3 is TGTGCCAGCAGTTACTCTCAAGAGACCCAGTACTTC.

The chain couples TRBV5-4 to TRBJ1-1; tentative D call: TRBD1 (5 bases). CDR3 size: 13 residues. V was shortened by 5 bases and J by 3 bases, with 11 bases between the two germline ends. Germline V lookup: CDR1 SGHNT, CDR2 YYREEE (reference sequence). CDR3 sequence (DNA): TGTGCCAGCAGGAAGGGGTGGGACACTGAAGCTTTCTTT. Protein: CASRKGWDTEAFF.

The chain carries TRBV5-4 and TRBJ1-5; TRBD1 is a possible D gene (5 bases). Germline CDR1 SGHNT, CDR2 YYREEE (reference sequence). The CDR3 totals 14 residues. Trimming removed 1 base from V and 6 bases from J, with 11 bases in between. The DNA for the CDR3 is TGTGCCAGCAGCTTGAGGTTGAGGGGTCAGCCCCAGCATTTT. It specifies CASSLRLRGQPQHF. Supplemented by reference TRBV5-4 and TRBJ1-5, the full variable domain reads ETGVTQSPTHLIKTRGQQVTLRCSSQSGHNTVSWYQQALGQGPQFIFQYYREEENGRGNFPPRFSGLQFPNYSSELNVNALELDDSALYLCASSLRLRGQPQHFGDGTRLSIL.

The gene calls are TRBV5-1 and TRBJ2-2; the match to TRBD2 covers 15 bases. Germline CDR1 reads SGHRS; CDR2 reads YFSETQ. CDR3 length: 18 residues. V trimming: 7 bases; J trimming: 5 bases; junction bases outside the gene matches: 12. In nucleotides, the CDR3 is TGCGCCAGCGATCTGGGAGGACTAGCGGGAGGGAGAACCGGGGAGCTGTTTTTT. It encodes CASDLGGLAGGRTGELFF.

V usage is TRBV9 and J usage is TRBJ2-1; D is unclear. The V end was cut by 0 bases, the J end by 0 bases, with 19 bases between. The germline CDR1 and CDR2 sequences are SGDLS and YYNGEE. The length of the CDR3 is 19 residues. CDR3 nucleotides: TGTGCCAGCAGCGTAGGCCCAGGAGCCCGGGCAAACTCCTACAATGAGCAGTTCTTC. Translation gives CASSVGPGARANSYNEQFF. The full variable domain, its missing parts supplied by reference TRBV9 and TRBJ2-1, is DSGVTQTPKHLITATGQRVTLRCSPRSGDLSVYWYQQSLDQGLQFLIQYYNGEERAKGNILERFSAQQFPDLHSELNLSSLELGDSALYFCASSVGPGARANSYNEQFFGPGTRLTVL.

The CDR3 spells CASSTGDSSSYEQYF. The CDR3, as DNA: TGTGCCAGTAGTACAGGGGACAGCAGCTCCTACGAGCAGTACTTC. The chain has TRBV19 and TRBJ2-7; 7 bases are a match to TRBD1. V was pared by 4 bases and J by 0 bases, with 6 bases of the junction left unmatched. CDR1 LNHDA and CDR2 SQIVND come from the germline V gene (reference sequence). CDR3 length: 15 residues.

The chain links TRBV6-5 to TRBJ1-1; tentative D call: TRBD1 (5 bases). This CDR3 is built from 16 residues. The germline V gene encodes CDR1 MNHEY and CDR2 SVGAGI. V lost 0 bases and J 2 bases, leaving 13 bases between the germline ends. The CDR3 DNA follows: TGTGCCAGCAGTTACTCTTCCCGGACACCAAACACTGAAGCTTTCTTT. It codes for CASSYSSRTPNTEAFF.

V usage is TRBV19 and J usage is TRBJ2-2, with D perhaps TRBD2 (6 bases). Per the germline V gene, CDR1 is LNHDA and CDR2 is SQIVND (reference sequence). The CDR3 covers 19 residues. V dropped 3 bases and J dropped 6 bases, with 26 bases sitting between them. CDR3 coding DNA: TGTGCCAGTAGTATTTCTTTCGGGTGGCGGGAAAGAAAAGCCGGGGAGCTGTTTTTT. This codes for CASSISFGWRERKAGELFF.

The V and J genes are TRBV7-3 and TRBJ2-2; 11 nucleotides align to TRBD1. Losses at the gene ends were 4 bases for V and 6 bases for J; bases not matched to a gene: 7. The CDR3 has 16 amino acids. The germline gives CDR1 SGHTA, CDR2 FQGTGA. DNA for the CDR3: TGTGCCAGCAGCTCCGGACAGGGGGCGAGCTCCGGGGAGCTGTTTTTT. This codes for CASSSGQGASSGELFF.

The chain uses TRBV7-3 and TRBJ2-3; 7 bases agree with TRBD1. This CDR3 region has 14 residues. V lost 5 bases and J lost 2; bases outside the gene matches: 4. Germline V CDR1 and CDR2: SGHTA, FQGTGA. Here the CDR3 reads CASSRGTATDTQYF. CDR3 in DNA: TGTGCCAGCAGCCGAGGGACAGCCACAGATACGCAGTATTTT.

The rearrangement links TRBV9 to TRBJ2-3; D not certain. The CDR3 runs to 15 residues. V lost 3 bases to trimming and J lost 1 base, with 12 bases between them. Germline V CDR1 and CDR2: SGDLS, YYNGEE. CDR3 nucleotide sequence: TGTGCCAGCAGCGCAACAATAGTGGGCACAGATACGCAGTATTTT. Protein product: CASSATIVGTDTQYF.

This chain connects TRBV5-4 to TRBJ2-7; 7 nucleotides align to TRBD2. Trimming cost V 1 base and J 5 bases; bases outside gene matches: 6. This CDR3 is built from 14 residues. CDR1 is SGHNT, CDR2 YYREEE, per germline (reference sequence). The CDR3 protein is CASSLRAGYNEQYF. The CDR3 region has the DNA TGTGCCAGCAGCTTGAGAGCGGGGTATAACGAGCAGTACTTC.

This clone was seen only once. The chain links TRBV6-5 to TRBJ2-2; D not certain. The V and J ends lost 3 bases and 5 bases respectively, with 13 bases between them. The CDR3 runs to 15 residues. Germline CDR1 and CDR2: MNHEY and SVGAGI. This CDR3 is CASSYLASRTGELFF. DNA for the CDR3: TGTGCCAGCAGTTATTTGGCTAGTCGAACCGGGGAGCTGTTTTTT.

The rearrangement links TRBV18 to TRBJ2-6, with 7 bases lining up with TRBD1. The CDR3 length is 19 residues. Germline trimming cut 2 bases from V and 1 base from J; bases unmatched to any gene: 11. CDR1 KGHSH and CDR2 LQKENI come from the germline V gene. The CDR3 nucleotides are TGTGCCAGCTCACCAAGATCAGGGGGTGTAAGTTCTGGGGCCAACGTCCTGACTTTC. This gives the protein CASSPRSGGVSSGANVLTF.

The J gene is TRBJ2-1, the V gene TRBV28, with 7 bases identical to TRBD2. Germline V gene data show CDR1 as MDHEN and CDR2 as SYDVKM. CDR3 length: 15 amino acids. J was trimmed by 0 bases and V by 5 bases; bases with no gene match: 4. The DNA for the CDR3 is TGTGCCAGCAGTGAAGCGGGAAGCTCCTACAATGAGCAGTTCTTC. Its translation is CASSEAGSSYNEQFF.

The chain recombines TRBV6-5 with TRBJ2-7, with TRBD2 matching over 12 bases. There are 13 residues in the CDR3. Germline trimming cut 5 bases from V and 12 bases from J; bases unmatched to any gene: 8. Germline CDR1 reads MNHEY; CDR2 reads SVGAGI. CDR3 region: CASSGLAGGPRYF. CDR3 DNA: TGTGCCAGCAGTGGGCTAGCGGGAGGGCCGCGGTACTTC.

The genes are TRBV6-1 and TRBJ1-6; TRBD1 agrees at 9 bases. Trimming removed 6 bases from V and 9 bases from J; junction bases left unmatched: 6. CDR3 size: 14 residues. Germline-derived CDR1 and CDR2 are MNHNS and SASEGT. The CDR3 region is CASRPTGGFSPLHF. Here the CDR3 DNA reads TGTGCCAGCAGACCGACAGGGGGATTTTCACCCCTCCACTTT.

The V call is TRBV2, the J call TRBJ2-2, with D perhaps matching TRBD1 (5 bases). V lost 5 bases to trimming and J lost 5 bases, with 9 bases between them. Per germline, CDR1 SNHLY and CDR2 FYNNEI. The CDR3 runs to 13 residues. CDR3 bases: TGTGCCAGCAGTCGTCAGGGTACCGGGGAGCTGTTTTTT. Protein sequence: CASSRQGTGELFF.

The CDR3 coding sequence is TGCAGCGTTGGGCAGATCGGGGGTTTCGAGCAGTACTTC. Amino acid sequence: CSVGQIGGFEQYF. The chain joins TRBV29-1 to TRBJ2-5; perhaps TRBD2 as D (6 bases). The J call may be incorrect, as the DNA end agrees better with TRBJ2-7. The CDR3 has 13 amino acids. Germline values: CDR1 SQVTM, CDR2 ANQGSEA.